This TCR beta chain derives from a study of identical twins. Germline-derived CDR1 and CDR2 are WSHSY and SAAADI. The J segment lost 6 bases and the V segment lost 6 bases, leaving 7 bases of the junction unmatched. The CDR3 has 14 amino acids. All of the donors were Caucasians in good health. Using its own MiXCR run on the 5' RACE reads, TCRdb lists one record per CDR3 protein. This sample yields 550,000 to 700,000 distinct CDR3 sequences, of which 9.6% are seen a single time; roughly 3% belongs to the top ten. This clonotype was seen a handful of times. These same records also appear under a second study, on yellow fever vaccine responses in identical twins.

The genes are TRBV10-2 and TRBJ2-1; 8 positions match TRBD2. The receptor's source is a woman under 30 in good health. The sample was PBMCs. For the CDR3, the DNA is TGCGCCAGCAGAAAAGCGGGAGTCAGCAATGAGCAGTTCTTC. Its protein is CASRKAGVSNEQFF.